This TCR beta chain was observed in a study of vaccination effects on CD4 cells after COVID-19. Notes on the study in general: Clones of infection and vaccine origin contracted markedly late after vaccination.

This clone has just a few counts. What it binds is not known. This CDR3 has 13 residues. Looked up from germline, CDR1 is MNHEY and CDR2 is SVGAGI. V was pared by 6 bases and J by 0 bases, with 6 bases between. Measured with immunoSEQ multiplex PCR; TCRdb has only the in-frame clones, and not every one. The data contain 70,000 or so clones, about four fifths of them singletons. CD4+ T cells specific for antigen were expanded with viral peptide pools by the ViraFEST assay before sequencing. Isolating CD4+ T cells followed about 11 days of culture. Vaccine recipients lacked prior SARS-CoV-2 infection and had negative nucleocapsid antibodies. Every well got around 1.9 million PBMC, which were grown with around 11 IU/ml IL-2 and about 9.5 ug/ml peptides.

This TCR was sampled from a human donor who received a COVID-19 vaccine. The starting material was CD4+ T cells from PBMCs cultured with HCoV-NL63 spike peptides, obtained before COVID-19 vaccination. The J gene is TRBJ1-3, the V gene TRBV6-5; D uncertain. This CDR3 is CASRRSSGNTIYF. In nucleotides, the CDR3 is TGTGCCAGCAGGCGGAGCTCTGGAAACACCATATATTTT.